Listed here are 3 T cell receptor beta chains from one sample, sequenced in a study of shared clonotypes between healthy human individuals (dated by TCRdb to 2018 to 2021). The protocol used for the library was the immunoSEQ multiplex PCR assay. TCRdb carries this immuneACCESS record with in-frame sequences only. Its versions omit some clonotypes, under half of them owing to an unresolved V gene in the studies checked, with the rest unexplained. A total of about 1.5 million clones appear in this sample, approximately 97% of them only once. The ten largest account for about 1% of the sample. The sequenced sample was naive CD4+ T cells sorted from blood. In light of the paper, this sample's cell subset or site label describes: CD45RA+ positively selected. These TCRs come from a man aged 25 to 45 in good health.

V and J are TRBV5-1 and TRBJ2-5; unclear D gene. V lost 1 base, J lost 2 bases, and 6 bases lay in between. CDR1 and CDR2 (germline): SGHRS, YFSETQ. This CDR3 has 13 amino acids. This chain's CDR3 is CASSLTLQETQYF. CDR3 nucleotides: TGCGCCAGCAGCTTGACCCTGCAAGAGACCCAGTACTTC.

J is TRBJ2-7 and V is TRBV18; no reliable D call. Deletions cut 3 bases from V and 3 bases from J, with 12 bases between. CDR3 size: 14 residues. CDR1 and CDR2 from the germline V gene are KGHSH and LQKENI. CDR3 in amino acids: CASSPRSYDYEQYF. The DNA of the CDR3 is TGTGCCAGCTCACCTCGGAGCTACGACTACGAGCAGTACTTC.

V usage is TRBV5-4 and J usage is TRBJ2-7; 11 positions match TRBD1. Germline lookup yields CDR1 SGHNT and CDR2 YYREEE (reference sequence). Unmatched junction bases numbered 1, after V lost 2 bases and J lost 3 bases. The CDR3 covers 14 residues. CDR3 residues: CASSFGTGGYEQYF. CDR3 nucleotides: TGTGCCAGCAGCTTTGGGACAGGGGGCTACGAGCAGTACTTC.